The following is a T cell receptor beta chain sequence with its context. As yet, its antigen is unknown. CD4+ T cells from unexposed donors were obtained before the COVID-19 pandemic (2011-2018). Isolation of CD4+ T cells took place after nine to ten days in culture. Testing used SARS-CoV-2 S/N and four cold-coronavirus spikes on unexposed-donor CD4+ T cells, cells permitting. Trimming took 6 bases from V and 1 from J, leaving 14 bases between them. Germline V lookup: CDR1 SGHDN, CDR2 FVKESK. The CDR3 runs 15 residues. This sample was taken from a study of CD4 T cells in relation to SARS-CoV-2 and coronaviruses. Study in general: PBMCs were cultured with antigen for roughly 11 days before TCR beta sequencing.

Study-level points and caveats: No crossreactivity against non-spike viral proteins was tested here. Around 60% of donors had memory CD4+ clonotypes crossrecognizing SARS-CoV-2 and common cold coronavirus spike.

Sequencing was performed with immunoSEQ multiplex PCR; in TCRdb, only in-frame clones are kept and a portion is missing. Of about 24,000 clones listed, 65% to 80% were seen once; the top ten hold roughly an eighth. Sequences were obtained from CD4+ T cells from PBMCs, cultured in vitro. This clonotype was obtained from a human donor in good health. V usage is TRBV14 and J usage is TRBJ2-3; D is possibly TRBD1 (6 bases). CDR3 nucleotides: TGTGCCAGCAGTCGAAGGACAGCAGGCACAGATACGCAGTATTTT. It yields the protein CASSRRTAGTDTQYF.